The count of the clone carrying this T cell receptor beta chain is one. The antigen is unknown. CDR1 and CDR2 from the germline V gene are WNHNN and SYGVQD (reference sequence). Losses at the gene ends were 5 bases for V and 4 bases for J; bases not matched to a gene: 4. The CDR3 has 13 residues. TCRdb's table, derived via immunoSEQ multiplex PCR, lists solely in-frame clones and lacks some. The sample has about 68,000 clones; 83% are singletons. The record originates from a study of OX40 agonist ivuxolimab in advanced cancers. The wider study: There were three patients with partial responses, one having hepatocellular carcinoma and two cutaneous melanoma. Study observations and caveats: At doses 0.1 to 3.0 mg/kg, CD4+ and CD8+ clones expanded.

The chain carries TRBV10-1 and TRBJ2-5; TRBD1 matches 7 bases. The clonotype was recovered from an adult with an advanced solid tumor such as melanoma, head and neck, liver or kidney cancer. Sequenced here: CD4+ or CD8+ T cells sorted from blood, sampled in a trial of the OX40 agonist ivuxolimab. CDR3 loop: CASSMDRRETQYF. The CDR3 DNA sequence: TGCGCCAGCAGTATGGACAGGCGAGAGACCCAGTACTTC.